This T cell receptor beta chain was identified during a study of CD8 T cells in Susac syndrome. The overall study: Treatment at blood withdrawal was none, corticosteroids, or intravenous immunoglobulin alone in Susac syndrome patients.

cDNA came from roughly 0.47 to 1 ug RNA primed by random hexamers. One entry per CDR3 protein, called by TCRdb with MiXCR from the immunoSEQ multiplex PCR reads. The sample consists of more than 150,000 distinct CDR3 sequences, approximately 94% of them appearing once. V was pared by 7 bases and J by 2 bases, with 13 bases between. This CDR3 contains 13 residues. Germline V gene data show CDR1 as SQVTM and CDR2 as ANQGSEA. Sequencing was done on a sample of CD4+ T cells from PBMCs. V gene TRBV29-1 combines with J gene TRBJ2-3; a possible D gene is TRBD2 (5 bases). This clonotype was sampled from a human donor with Susac syndrome. The CDR3 DNA reads TGCAGCGCCGGAGGCAGTAACACAGATACGCAGTATTTT. This codes for CSAGGSNTDTQYF.